This passage covers 17 T cell receptor beta chains from one sample sequenced in a study of control samples from healthy donors and cancer patients. Sequenced by immunoSEQ multiplex PCR; TCRdb stores in-frame clones only, minus some. Among 150,000 to 200,000 clones listed, 85% to 95% were seen once. The specimen sequenced was blood. The receptor source for this set is a woman in her thirties or forties in good health.

V usage is TRBV19 and J usage is TRBJ2-7; D possibly corresponds to TRBD1 (5 bases). Germline-derived CDR1 and CDR2 are LNHDA and SQIVND (reference sequence). The V end was cut by 4 bases, the J end by 2 bases, with 12 bases between. This CDR3 spans 14 amino acids. The CDR3 DNA reads TGTGCCAGTAGTACAGGGTCGTCTACCTACGAGCAGTACTTC. Translation gives CASSTGSSTYEQYF.

The rearrangement joins TRBV3-1 (or the pseudogene TRBV3-2) to TRBJ1-4, with D perhaps matching TRBD1 (6 bases). V lost 4 bases and J lost 8, with 14 bases in between. The germline CDR1 and CDR2 sequences are LGHDT and YNNKEL (reference sequence). This CDR3 has 14 amino acids. CDR3 DNA: TGTGCCAGCAGCCCGGGGGCTACGAGGGAAAAACTGTTTTTT. This sequence encodes CASSPGATREKLFF.

J is TRBJ1-5 and V is TRBV4-3; D gene unclear. Deletions cut 0 bases from V and 0 bases from J, with 18 bases between. This CDR3 has 19 residues. Germline CDR1 and CDR2: LGHNA and YSLEER. CDR3 nucleotides: TGCGCCAGCAGCCAAGATCCCCCGGCCAGTATGGGTAGCAATCAGCCCCAGCATTTT. Residues: CASSQDPPASMGSNQPQHF.

Of note for this clone: This CDR3 is also generated by other DNA sequences in the sample. V gene TRBV18 combines with J gene TRBJ1-1; D unclear. CDR3 length: 13 amino acids. V was cut by 3 bases and J by 1 base, with 6 bases left in between. Germline V gene data show CDR1 as KGHSH and CDR2 as LQKENI. The CDR3 DNA reads as TGTGCCAGCTCACCGGGCAGGAACACTGAAGCTTTCTTT. Its translation is CASSPGRNTEAFF.

The chain is built from TRBV4-3 and TRBJ1-2; 7 positions match TRBD1. Losses at the gene ends were 3 bases for V and 4 bases for J; bases not matched to a gene: 5. CDR3 size: 14 residues. The germline V gene has CDR1 LGHNA and CDR2 YSLEER. The CDR3 sequence: CASSQTGSFYGYTF. For the CDR3, the DNA is TGCGCCAGCAGCCAGACAGGGTCCTTCTATGGCTACACCTTC.

The rearrangement uses TRBV6-1 and TRBJ2-7, with D unclear. There are 16 residues in the CDR3. Germline V gives CDR1 MNHNS, CDR2 SASEGT. Trimming took off 2 bases at V and 1 base at J, with 15 bases between the two ends. The CDR3 bases are TGTGCCAGCAGTGAAACCCTGAGGACGGTTTCCTACGAGCAGTACTTC. Protein: CASSETLRTVSYEQYF.

The V call is TRBV6-5, the J call TRBJ1-2; 10 positions match TRBD1. With 10 bases clipped from V and 8 bases from J, the junction kept 7 bases outside the gene matches. CDR1 MNHEY and CDR2 SVGAGI come from the germline V gene. The CDR3 has 12 amino acids. The CDR3 protein is CATSGTGDGYTF. The CDR3 DNA follows: TGTGCCACCTCCGGGACAGGGGACGGCTACACCTTC.

The V and J genes are TRBV3-1 (or the pseudogene TRBV3-2) and TRBJ2-7; no clear D gene. V lost 6 bases and J lost 2, with 14 bases in between. This CDR3 comprises 14 residues. Germline CDR1 LGHDT, CDR2 YNNKEL (reference sequence). Here the CDR3 reads CASSRVFAAYEQYF. The DNA for the CDR3 is TGTGCCAGCAGTCGTGTGTTTGCAGCCTACGAGCAGTACTTC.

In the case of this clone: Other DNA sequences of this sample code for an identical CDR3. The chain is built from TRBV5-1 and TRBJ1-5; 7 bases map to TRBD1. The J segment lost 6 bases and the V segment lost 0 bases, leaving 3 bases of the junction unmatched. Germline CDR1 SGHRS, CDR2 YFSETQ. The CDR3 length is 14 residues. CDR3 nucleotide sequence: TGCGCCAGCAGCTTGGAGGGGGCAGGTCAGCCCCAGCATTTT. Protein sequence: CASSLEGAGQPQHF.

This sequence joins TRBV7-6 and TRBJ2-3; D unresolved. The CDR3 has 15 residues. V shed 1 base and J shed 3 bases, with 11 bases lying between them. The germline CDR1 and CDR2 sequences are SGHVS and FNYEAQ. CDR3 in DNA: TGTGCCAGCAGCTTAGTCCGGGTGAGGACAGATACGCAGTATTTT. Protein: CASSLVRVRTDTQYF.

The chain joins TRBV28 to TRBJ1-2; D is uncertain. Looked up from germline, CDR1 is MDHEN and CDR2 is SYDVKM. V lost 4 bases, J lost 4 bases, and 10 bases lay in between. The CDR3 runs 13 residues. The CDR3 loop is CASSYLSVYGYTF. CDR3 DNA sequence: TGTGCCAGCAGTTACTTAAGTGTCTATGGCTACACCTTC.

The chain uses TRBV11-2 and TRBJ1-6; D is ambiguous. The V gene's germline CDR1 is SGHAT and CDR2 FQNNGV. The germline V and J ends were trimmed by 0 bases and 12 bases, with 6 bases remaining between them. CDR3 length: 12 residues. CDR3 nucleotide sequence: TGTGCCAGCAGCTTAGAGGTGGGACCCCTCCACTTT. Its translation: CASSLEVGPLHF.

The chain employs TRBV19 and TRBJ2-5, with 10 bases fitting TRBD2. In germline, CDR1 is LNHDA, CDR2 SQIVND (reference sequence). The CDR3 spans 14 residues. The J segment lost 3 bases and the V segment lost 9 bases, leaving 7 bases of the junction unmatched. CDR3 sequence: CASTTGTSEETQYF. DNA for the CDR3: TGTGCCAGCACAACCGGGACTAGCGAAGAGACCCAGTACTTC.

J is TRBJ2-2 and V is TRBV5-1; TRBD2 aligns across 14 bases. V shed 4 bases, J shed 7 bases, and the junction held 9 bases outside the gene matches. The CDR3 extends over 17 amino acids. Germline V lookup: CDR1 SGHRS, CDR2 YFSETQ. Here the CDR3 reads CASSGTSGRARHGELFF. As DNA, the CDR3 is TGCGCCAGCAGCGGGACTAGCGGGAGAGCTAGGCACGGGGAGCTGTTTTTT. Complete variable domain (other parts from reference TRBV5-1 and TRBJ2-2): KAGVTQTPRYLIKTRGQQVTLSCSPISGHRSVSWYQQTPGQGLQFLFEYFSETQRNKGNFPGRFSGRQFSNSRSEMNVSTLELGDSALYLCASSGTSGRARHGELFFGEGSRLTVL.

V gene TRBV7-8 combines with J gene TRBJ1-5, with D maybe TRBD1 (5 bases). Looked up from germline, CDR1 is SGHVS and CDR2 is FQNEAQ. The CDR3 has 14 amino acids. Between the trimmed V and J ends, which lost 1 base and 5 bases, there was a span of 9 bases. CDR3 bases: TGTGCCAGCAGCTTAGGGTCAGGGTATCAGCCCCAGCATTTT. Its protein product is CASSLGSGYQPQHF. The entire variable domain, with the rest obtained from reference TRBV7-8 and TRBJ1-5, is as follows: GAGVSQSPRYKVAKRGQDVALRCDPISGHVSLFWYQQALGQGPEFLTYFQNEAQLDKSGLPSDRFFAERPEGSVSTLKIQRTQQEDSAVYLCASSLGSGYQPQHFGDGTRLSIL.

The chain recombines TRBV27 with TRBJ2-5, with no clear D. Germline-derived CDR1 and CDR2 are MNHEY and SMNVEV (reference sequence). The V and J ends lost 8 bases and 3 bases respectively, with 25 bases between them. This CDR3 contains 17 residues. The CDR3 DNA follows: TGTGCCAGCCCCGCGGCCCCTACCTATACGAGTAAAGAGACCCAGTACTTC. Translating gives CASPAAPTYTSKETQYF.

The chain links TRBV6-1 to TRBJ1-2; no clear D gene. Deletions cut 1 base from V and 3 bases from J, with 18 bases between. The CDR3 sequence is 17 residues long. CDR1 is MNHNS and CDR2 is SASEGT in the germline V gene. CDR3 DNA sequence: TGTGCCAGCAGTGAAGTTTGGATGGGAGGATGGGACTATGGCTACACCTTC. It codes for CASSEVWMGGWDYGYTF.